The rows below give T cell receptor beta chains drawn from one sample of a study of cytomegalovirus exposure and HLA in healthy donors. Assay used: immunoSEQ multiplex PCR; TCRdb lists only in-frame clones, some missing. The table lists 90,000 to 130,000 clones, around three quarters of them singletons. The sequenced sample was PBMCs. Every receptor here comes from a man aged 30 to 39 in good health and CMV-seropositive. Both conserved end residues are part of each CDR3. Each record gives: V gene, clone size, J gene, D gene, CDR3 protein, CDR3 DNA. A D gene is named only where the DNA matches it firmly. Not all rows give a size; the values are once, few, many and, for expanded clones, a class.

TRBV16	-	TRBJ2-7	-	CASSLSYEQYF	TGTGCCAGCAGCCTCTCCTACGAGCAGTACTTC
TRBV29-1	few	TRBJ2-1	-	CSVRPYGDEQFF	TGCAGCGTTCGTCCATACGGAGATGAGCAGTTCTTC
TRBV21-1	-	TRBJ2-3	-	CASSNGDRGASTDTQYF	TGTGCCAGCAGCAACGGAGACAGGGGCGCTAGCACAGATACGCAGTATTTT
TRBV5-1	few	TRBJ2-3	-	CASSLAGVRLTDTQYF	TGCGCCAGCAGCTTGGCAGGGGTACGCCTCACAGATACGCAGTATTTT
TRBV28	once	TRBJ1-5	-	CASSSQNRVSNQPQHF	TGTGCCAGCAGTTCCCAAAACAGGGTCAGCAATCAGCCCCAGCATTTT
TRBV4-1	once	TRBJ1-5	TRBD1	CASSQGAATGPNQPQHF	TGCGCCAGCAGCCAAGGAGCCGCGACAGGGCCTAATCAGCCCCAGCATTTT
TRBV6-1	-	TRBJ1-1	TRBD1	CASRASDRGTAEAFF	TGTGCCAGCAGGGCCTCCGACAGGGGAACGGCTGAAGCTTTCTTT
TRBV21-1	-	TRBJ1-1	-	CASSKGETGRNTEAFF	TGTGCCAGCAGCAAAGGGGAGACAGGGAGGAACACTGAAGCTTTCTTT
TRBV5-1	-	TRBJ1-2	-	CASSGGGSDGYTF	TGCGCCAGCAGCGGCGGAGGGTCGGATGGCTACACCTTC
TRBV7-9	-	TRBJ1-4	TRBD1	CASSIRGRKLFF	TGTGCCAGCAGCATCAGGGGGCGAAAACTGTTTTTT
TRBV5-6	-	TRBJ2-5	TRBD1	CASSLLAGGQETQYF	TGTGCCAGCAGCTTATTGGCAGGGGGTCAAGAGACCCAGTACTTC